A selection of T cell receptor beta chains follows, all from one sample in a study of control samples from healthy donors and cancer patients. The data were produced by immunoSEQ multiplex PCR, yet TCRdb's version contains in-frame clones alone and is incomplete. Of 100,000 to 150,000 clones listed, 80% to 95% are singletons. Material for sequencing was blood. These receptors all stem from a man aged 40-55 years in good health. The CDR3 runs from the conserved cysteine through the conserved F or W. D genes are given only for firm matches. Size tells how often a clone was seen (once, few, many) or the class of an expanded clone, and some rows leave it out.

NA	NA	TRBV7-9	TRBJ2-7	CASSRGTVGGEQYF	TGTGCCAGCAGCCGTGGGACCGTCGGCGGCGAGCAGTACTTC
NA	NA	TRBV14	TRBJ2-7	CASSQVTASYEQYF	TGTGCCAGCAGCCAAGTCACAGCTTCCTACGAGCAGTACTTC
NA	NA	TRBV6-5	TRBJ1-4	CASRGQGSEKLFF	TGTGCCAGCAGAGGGCAGGGGTCTGAAAAACTGTTTTTT
NA	NA	TRBV6-5	TRBJ2-1	CASSLGRSTYNEQFF	TGTGCCAGCAGTCTCGGACGCTCCACATACAATGAGCAGTTCTTC
NA	NA	TRBV27	TRBJ2-3	CASSFSLGTDTQYF	TGTGCCAGCAGTTTCTCTTTGGGCACAGATACGCAGTATTTT
TRBD2	NA	TRBV10-3	TRBJ2-2	CAISPGLAGGLRELFF	TGTGCCATCAGCCCAGGACTAGCGGGGGGTTTGAGGGAGCTGTTTTTT
NA	NA	TRBV3-1/TRBV3-2	TRBJ1-2	CASSQDLVPGRRGYTF	TGTGCCAGCAGCCAAGATCTCGTCCCGGGACGCCGGGGCTACACCTTC
TRBD1	NA	TRBV3-1/TRBV3-2	TRBJ1-6	CASSPRDRGNSPLHF	TGTGCCAGCAGCCCCCGGGACAGGGGTAATTCACCCCTCCACTTT
NA	NA	TRBV5-4	TRBJ2-5	CASSFGQRQQETQYF	TGTGCCAGCAGCTTCGGACAGAGGCAACAAGAGACCCAGTACTTC
TRBD1	NA	TRBV5-6	TRBJ1-5	CASSFGGGRNQPQHF	TGTGCCAGCAGCTTCGGAGGGGGCAGAAATCAGCCCCAGCATTTT
NA	NA	TRBV28	TRBJ2-7	CASKSAGATYEQYF	TGTGCCAGCAAATCCGCGGGGGCAACCTACGAGCAGTACTTC
NA	once	TRBV24-1	TRBJ1-1	CATSSRSGEAFF	TGTGCCACCAGTAGCAGGTCTGGAGAAGCTTTCTTT
TRBD1	once	TRBV30	TRBJ1-2	CARTGLNYGYTF	TGTGCCAGGACAGGGCTCAACTATGGCTACACCTTC
NA	NA	TRBV18	TRBJ2-2	CASSPTGGLNTGELFF	TGTGCCAGCTCACCTACCGGGGGGCTGAACACCGGGGAGCTGTTTTTT
NA	NA	TRBV28	TRBJ1-5	CASSKDRSYSNQPQHF	TGTGCCAGCAGCAAAGACAGAAGCTATAGCAATCAGCCCCAGCATTTT
NA	NA	TRBV5-1	TRBJ2-2	CASRRDTGELFF	TGCGCCAGCCGTAGGGACACCGGGGAGCTGTTTTTT
NA	NA	TRBV9	TRBJ2-1	CASARRSWGENEQFF	TGTGCCAGCGCCCGCCGGAGCTGGGGGGAGAATGAGCAGTTCTTC
NA	once	TRBV3-1/TRBV3-2	TRBJ1-1	CASSQAVNTEAFF	TGTGCCAGCAGCCAAGCAGTGAACACTGAAGCTTTCTTT
NA	once	TRBV7-3	TRBJ2-6	CASSSQTRQGHPSGANVLTF	TGTGCCAGCAGCTCCCAGACCCGGCAGGGGCACCCCTCTGGGGCCAACGTCCTGACTTTC
TRBD1	NA	TRBV7-2	TRBJ1-2	CASSLGVQTGGYTF	TGTGCCAGCAGCTTAGGGGTTCAGACAGGGGGCTACACCTTC
TRBD2	NA	TRBV9	TRBJ2-7	CASSVGEGFSYEQYF	TGTGCCAGCAGCGTAGGGGAGGGCTTCTCCTACGAGCAGTACTTC
TRBD2	NA	TRBV7-3	TRBJ2-5	CASSPIAGQETQYF	TGTGCCAGCAGTCCTATAGCGGGGCAAGAGACCCAGTACTTC
TRBD1	NA	TRBV5-1	TRBJ1-1	CASSLARTGEAFF	TGCGCCAGCAGCTTGGCGCGGACAGGTGAAGCTTTCTTT
NA	NA	TRBV19	TRBJ2-1	CASSTWGSPNNEQFF	TGTGCCAGTAGTACGTGGGGGAGTCCTAACAATGAGCAGTTCTTC
NA	NA	TRBV9	TRBJ2-3	CASSVKVNTDTQYF	TGTGCCAGCAGCGTTAAAGTAAACACAGATACGCAGTATTTT
NA	NA	TRBV6-2/TRBV6-3	TRBJ2-1	CASSWAWNEQFF	TGTGCCAGCAGCTGGGCGTGGAATGAGCAGTTCTTC
NA	NA	TRBV10-1	TRBJ2-5	CASSDGSTVQETQYF	TGCGCCAGCAGTGACGGGTCGACAGTCCAAGAGACCCAGTACTTC
NA	few	TRBV7-9	TRBJ2-2	CASSDNTGELFF	TGTGCCAGCAGTGATAACACCGGAGAGCTGTTTTTT
TRBD2	few	TRBV2	TRBJ2-3	CASSAGLAYPTDTQYF	TGTGCCAGCAGTGCGGGACTAGCGTATCCCACAGATACGCAGTATTTT
NA	NA	TRBV2	TRBJ2-1	CASSELGGVGHEQFF	TGTGCCAGCAGTGAACTCGGCGGAGTCGGGCATGAGCAGTTCTTC
NA	NA	TRBV2	TRBJ1-2	CASSESSGNYGYTF	TGTGCCAGCAGTGAAAGCTCAGGGAACTATGGCTACACCTTC
TRBD1	NA	TRBV6-6	TRBJ1-1	CASSYGTGGEAFF	TGTGCCAGCAGTTACGGGACAGGAGGTGAAGCTTTCTTT
NA	NA	TRBV9	TRBJ1-4	CASSGTGGWGNEKLFF	TGTGCCAGCAGCGGAACCGGGGGCTGGGGTAATGAAAAACTGTTTTTT
TRBD2	NA	TRBV6-6	TRBJ2-1	CARFTGGAWNEQFF	TGTGCCAGGTTCACCGGGGGGGCCTGGAATGAGCAGTTCTTC
NA	NA	TRBV28	TRBJ1-6	CASSPITGIRNSPLHF	TGTGCCAGCAGTCCAATCACAGGGATTAGGAATTCACCCCTCCACTTT
NA	NA	TRBV15	TRBJ1-6	CATSREARANSPLHF	TGTGCCACCAGCAGAGAGGCCAGAGCTAATTCACCCCTCCACTTT
NA	once	TRBV5-1	TRBJ1-1	CASSQEGGGLNTEAFF	TGCGCCAGCAGCCAGGAGGGGGGGGGCTTGAACACTGAAGCTTTCTTT
TRBD1	NA	TRBV6-5	TRBJ2-7	CASKTGTGVSYEQYF	TGTGCCAGCAAGACCGGGACAGGGGTATCCTACGAGCAGTACTTC
NA	NA	TRBV5-5	TRBJ2-7	CASSLRQGSYEQYF	TGTGCCAGCAGCTTGCGGCAGGGATCCTACGAGCAGTACTTC
NA	NA	TRBV19	TRBJ1-1	CATGGGLFNGFEAFF	TGTGCCACCGGGGGAGGTTTGTTTAATGGGTTTGAAGCTTTCTTT
NA	NA	TRBV11-2	TRBJ2-5	CASSLYISQETQYF	TGTGCCAGCAGCTTATACATATCCCAAGAGACCCAGTACTTC
NA	NA	TRBV6-6	TRBJ2-1	CASSYGVSYNEQFF	TGTGCCAGCAGTTATGGCGTTTCTTACAATGAGCAGTTCTTC
NA	NA	TRBV12-3/TRBV12-4	TRBJ2-2	CASLRGNGELFF	TGTGCCAGCCTTAGAGGGAACGGGGAGCTGTTTTTT
NA	few	TRBV4-2	TRBJ1-2	CASSQEQTVSSGYTF	TGTGCCAGCAGCCAGGAGCAAACAGTATCCTCTGGCTACACCTTC
NA	few	TRBV24-1	TRBJ1-6	CATSDLKGSNSPLHF	TGTGCCACCAGTGATTTAAAAGGGAGTAATTCACCCCTCCACTTT
TRBD2	NA	TRBV9	TRBJ2-1	CASSPRGSGGGNEQFF	TGTGCCAGCAGCCCCCGCGGAAGCGGGGGGGGGAATGAGCAGTTCTTC
NA	many	TRBV30	TRBJ1-6	CAWSGARGFSPLHF	TGTGCCTGGAGTGGTGCCAGAGGGTTTTCACCCCTCCACTTT
NA	NA	TRBV5-5	TRBJ2-6	CASSLQYRESGANVLTF	TGTGCCAGCAGCTTGCAATACAGGGAATCTGGGGCCAACGTCCTGACTTTC
NA	NA	TRBV19	TRBJ2-7	CASREAGAGYEQYF	TGTGCCAGTAGAGAGGCGGGGGCAGGCTACGAGCAGTACTTC
NA	NA	TRBV30	TRBJ1-1	CAWGHGTLNTEAFF	TGTGCCTGGGGACATGGGACGTTGAACACTGAAGCTTTCTTT
NA	NA	TRBV9	TRBJ1-3	CASSVGTGGNTIYF	TGTGCCAGCAGCGTAGGCACAGGTGGAAACACCATATATTTT
NA	NA	TRBV2	TRBJ2-5	CASSPGTWETQYF	TGTGCCAGCAGTCCGGGGACCTGGGAGACCCAGTACTTC
NA	NA	TRBV12-3/TRBV12-4	TRBJ2-7	CASSSQLSYEQYF	TGTGCCAGCAGTTCACAGCTCTCCTACGAGCAGTACTTC
NA	few	TRBV9	TRBJ2-3	CASSAKLDYTDTQYF	TGTGCCAGCAGCGCCAAACTGGATTACACAGATACGCAGTATTTT
NA	NA	TRBV3-1/TRBV3-2	TRBJ1-3	CASSQDSLIYF	TGTGCCAGCAGCCAAGATTCCCTGATATATTTT